Following are 25 T cell receptor beta chains from one sample sequenced in a study of OX40 agonist ivuxolimab in advanced cancers. Clones were read by immunoSEQ multiplex PCR, and TCRdb kept only the in-frame ones, dropping some. The repertoire holds approximately 80,000 clones, with approximately 91% as singletons. Source: CD4+ or CD8+ T cells sorted from blood, taken in a trial of the OX40 agonist ivuxolimab. The receptors shown here come from an adult with an advanced solid tumor such as melanoma, head and neck, liver or kidney cancer.

V gene TRBV18 combines with J gene TRBJ1-3; D gene unclear. This CDR3 has 17 residues. Trimming took off 0 bases at V and 0 bases at J, with 12 bases between the two ends. Germline loops: CDR1 KGHSH, CDR2 LQKENI. The CDR3 sequence is CASSPPGLRSSGNTIYF. In DNA, the CDR3 is TGTGCCAGCTCACCACCGGGTTTAAGGTCCTCTGGAAACACCATATATTTT.

This chain connects TRBV30 to TRBJ1-1; D unclear. V was shortened by 4 bases and J by 3 bases, with 9 bases between the two germline ends. Per the germline V gene, CDR1 is GTSNPN and CDR2 is SVGIG (reference sequence). The CDR3 contains 12 residues. The CDR3 DNA reads TGTGCCTGGACCGAGGCTTACACTGAAGCTTTCTTT. This sequence encodes CAWTEAYTEAFF. Full variable domain (missing parts from reference TRBV30 and TRBJ1-1): SQTIHQWPATLVQPVGSPLSLECTVEGTSNPNLYWYRQAAGRGLQLLFYSVGIGQISSEVPQNLSASRPQDRQFILSSKKLLLSDSGFYLCAWTEAYTEAFFGQGTRLTVV.

This clone was seen a few times. The rearrangement joins TRBV9 to TRBJ2-5; a possible D gene is TRBD1 (6 bases). The V gene lost 0 bases and the J gene lost 5 bases, with 14 bases spanning the gap. Germline lookup yields CDR1 SGDLS and CDR2 YYNGEE. This CDR3 spans 15 amino acids. CDR3 region: CASSVDEGQGETQYF. DNA for the CDR3: TGTGCCAGCAGCGTAGATGAGGGTCAGGGGGAGACCCAGTACTTC.

CDR3 residues: CSVEVLGNEQFF. As DNA, the CDR3 is TGCAGCGTTGAGGTTCTGGGCAATGAGCAGTTCTTC. The genes are TRBV29-1 and TRBJ2-1; D not certain. CDR3 size: 12 residues. V lost 3 bases to trimming and J lost 6 bases, with 9 bases between them. From germline, CDR1 is SQVTM and CDR2 ANQGSEA.

This clone was seen a handful of times. V usage is TRBV2 and J usage is TRBJ2-7, with D unclear. Germline CDR1 and CDR2: SNHLY and FYNNEI. Trimming shortened V by 9 bases and J by 2 bases, and 5 bases separated the two germline ends. This CDR3 spans 10 amino acids. The CDR3 DNA reads as TGTGCCAGTGCGGCCTACGAGCAGTACTTC. It yields the protein CASAAYEQYF.

CDR3 DNA sequence: TGTGCCAGCAGCCAAGATAGGGGACTAGCGACGGAGACCCAGTACTTC. Translated, it gives CASSQDRGLATETQYF. The chain uses TRBV14 and TRBJ2-5, with TRBD2 matching over 10 bases. The V gene end was trimmed by 0 bases and the J gene end by 5 bases; junction bases not matched to a gene: 6. Germline CDR1 and CDR2: SGHDN and FVKESK. This CDR3 has 16 residues.

This clone was seen once. The chain is built from TRBV6-5 and TRBJ1-6, with a possible D match to TRBD1 (5 bases). The CDR3 has 13 residues. Trimming left V 11 bases short and J 4 bases short, with 12 bases between. CDR1 and CDR2 from the germline V gene are MNHEY and SVGAGI. The DNA of the CDR3 is TGTGCCGTCCGGGACGGTTATAATTCACCCCTCCACTTT. Amino acid sequence: CAVRDGYNSPLHF.

The rearrangement links TRBV5-4 to TRBJ1-2; TRBD1 matches 9 bases. The CDR3 consists of 14 residues. In germline, CDR1 is SGHNT, CDR2 YYREEE (reference sequence). After removal of 4 bases from V and 4 bases from J, the junction contained 5 bases not matched to a gene. The CDR3 here is CASSLGQGSYGYTF. The CDR3 DNA is TGTGCCAGCAGCCTGGGACAGGGAAGCTATGGCTACACCTTC. Full variable domain (missing parts from reference TRBV5-4 and TRBJ1-2): ETGVTQSPTHLIKTRGQQVTLRCSSQSGHNTVSWYQQALGQGPQFIFQYYREEENGRGNFPPRFSGLQFPNYSSELNVNALELDDSALYLCASSLGQGSYGYTFGSGTRLTVV.

The V gene is TRBV19, the J gene TRBJ1-2; D unresolved. Germline values: CDR1 LNHDA, CDR2 SQIVND (reference sequence). This CDR3 contains 13 residues. The V end was cut by 6 bases, the J end by 4 bases, with 12 bases between. CDR3 loop: CASRPPDLYGYTF. In DNA, the CDR3 is TGTGCCAGTAGACCGCCGGACCTCTATGGCTACACCTTC.

The gene calls are TRBV28 and TRBJ1-1; D not resolved. Looked up from germline, CDR1 is MDHEN and CDR2 is SYDVKM. The ends were cut back, 7 bases at V and 4 bases at J, with 13 bases in the middle. CDR3 size: 13 residues. The CDR3 DNA follows: TGTGCCAGCAAACTCCTAGGTCCCACTGAAGCTTTCTTT. This codes for CASKLLGPTEAFF.

The chain recombines TRBV6-5 with TRBJ1-2; a possible D gene is TRBD1 (5 bases). The V end was cut by 9 bases, the J end by 8 bases, with 22 bases between. The CDR3 sequence is 14 residues long. Per germline, CDR1 MNHEY and CDR2 SVGAGI. The DNA for the CDR3 is TGTGCCAGTAAACCTCAGGGAGCCCAGCTGGGCTACACCTTC. This translates into CASKPQGAQLGYTF.

The chain recombines TRBV19 with TRBJ1-5; D is unclear. This CDR3 contains 14 residues. With 5 bases removed from V and 4 bases from J, the gap between germline ends came to 12 bases. CDR1 is LNHDA, CDR2 SQIVND, per germline (reference sequence). The DNA of the CDR3 is TGTGCCAGTAGTGTCCCTACTAGAAATCAGCCCCAGCATTTT. Translating it yields CASSVPTRNQPQHF.

The V and J genes are TRBV28 and TRBJ1-1, with D uncertain. Trimming shortened V by 7 bases and J by 0 bases, and 3 bases separated the two germline ends. Germline V gene data show CDR1 as MDHEN and CDR2 as SYDVKM. The CDR3 runs to 11 residues. The CDR3 bases are TGTGCCAGCATCTTGAACACTGAAGCTTTCTTT. Protein sequence: CASILNTEAFF. Supplemented by reference TRBV28 and TRBJ1-1, the full variable domain reads DVKVTQSSRYLVKRTGEKVFLECVQDMDHENMFWYRQDPGLGLRLIYFSYDVKMKEKGDIPEGYSVSREKKERFSLILESASTNQTSMYLCASILNTEAFFGQGTRLTVV.

This chain links TRBV5-1 with TRBJ2-7; 7 nucleotides agree with TRBD1. J was trimmed by 4 bases and V by 2 bases; bases with no gene match: 3. Germline V lookup: CDR1 SGHRS, CDR2 YFSETQ. This CDR3 contains 13 residues. CDR3: CASSLGGRYEQYF. The CDR3 DNA reads TGCGCCAGCAGCTTAGGGGGCAGGTACGAGCAGTACTTC.

The chain recombines TRBV2 with TRBJ1-1, with D unresolved. The germline V gene encodes CDR1 SNHLY and CDR2 FYNNEI. This CDR3 is built from 13 residues. The V end lost 6 bases, the J end lost 1 base, and 9 bases lay between the germline ends. Here the CDR3 DNA reads TGTGCCAGCAGCCCTACAGCGAACACTGAAGCTTTCTTT. It codes for CASSPTANTEAFF.

The chain uses TRBV2 and TRBJ1-2; D is possibly TRBD1 (5 bases). The CDR3 contains 12 residues. Trimming cost V 4 bases and J 8 bases, with 11 bases left between them. In germline, CDR1 is SNHLY, CDR2 FYNNEI. The CDR3 bases are TGTGCCAGCAGTGTGGAGGGGTGGGGCTACACCTTC. This gives the protein CASSVEGWGYTF.

The V and J genes are TRBV6-1 and TRBJ2-7, with D unresolved. Germline V gene data show CDR1 as MNHNS and CDR2 as SASEGT. V lost 1 base and J lost 9, with 16 bases in between. The CDR3 spans 14 residues. The DNA of the CDR3 is TGTGCCAGCAGTGAAGTCGCTAGTCTAAACCTGCAGTACTTC. This gives the protein CASSEVASLNLQYF.

This clone was observed a few times. Compared with germline, one end of the junction differs, possibly owing to a read error. This sequence joins TRBV6-7 and TRBJ1-3, with a possible D match to TRBD1 (5 bases). Being an ORF, TRBV6-7 has a function that is uncertain. The CDR3 has 9 residues. CDR3 bases: TGTGCCAGCAGTTACGGCAGGGCTTTT. Translation gives CASSYGRAF.

Here the CDR3 reads CSSSSGNTIYF. DNA for the CDR3: TGCAGCTCCAGCTCTGGAAACACCATATATTTT. The gene calls are TRBV29-1 and TRBJ1-3; D not certain. The CDR3 consists of 11 residues. V dropped 8 bases and J dropped 0 bases, with 5 bases sitting between them. Germline V gives CDR1 SQVTM, CDR2 ANQGSEA.

The rearrangement joins TRBV2 to TRBJ1-1; D remains ambiguous. V gave up 7 bases and J gave up 0 bases, with 15 bases separating them. Germline CDR1 reads SNHLY; CDR2 reads FYNNEI. CDR3 length: 15 residues. The CDR3 reads CASIDAAGMNTEAFF. For the CDR3, the DNA is TGTGCCAGCATCGACGCGGCGGGTATGAACACTGAAGCTTTCTTT.

The chain links TRBV27 to TRBJ2-1; 9 bases are a match to TRBD2. The CDR3 is 15 residues long. Germline values: CDR1 MNHEY, CDR2 SMNVEV (reference sequence). J gave up 0 bases and V 3 bases, and 0 bases lay outside the gene matches. The CDR3 spells CASSFSGSSYNEQFF. As DNA, the CDR3 is TGTGCCAGCAGTTTTAGCGGGAGCTCCTACAATGAGCAGTTCTTC.

This chain connects TRBV5-1 to TRBJ2-3; no clear D gene. CDR1 and CDR2 from the germline V gene are SGHRS and YFSETQ. The length of the CDR3 is 14 residues. The germline V and J ends were trimmed by 1 base and 2 bases, with 8 bases remaining between them. CDR3 sequence (DNA): TGCGCCAGCAGCTTGCTGGCGGACACAGATACGCAGTATTTT. Residues: CASSLLADTDTQYF.

The table lists this clone with a few counts. The gene calls are TRBV9 and TRBJ1-1, with D possibly being TRBD1 (5 bases). Between the trimmed V and J ends, which lost 4 bases and 2 bases, there was a span of 12 bases. This CDR3 spans 14 amino acids. The germline CDR1 and CDR2 sequences are SGDLS and YYNGEE. CDR3 in DNA: TGTGCCAGCAGCCTACTAGGGGACAACACTGAAGCTTTCTTT. It specifies CASSLLGDNTEAFF.

This clone was seen only a few times. The rearrangement joins TRBV7-9 to TRBJ1-2; no definite D call. V lost 2 bases and J 2 bases, leaving 3 bases between the germline ends. This CDR3 is built from 12 residues. CDR1 SEHNR and CDR2 FQNEAQ come from the germline V gene (reference sequence). CDR3 bases: TGTGCCAGCAGCTTACAAAACTATGGCTACACCTTC. Translated, it gives CASSLQNYGYTF.

V gene TRBV30 combines with J gene TRBJ2-7; maybe TRBD1 (5 bases). From germline, CDR1 is GTSNPN and CDR2 SVGIG (reference sequence). V was clipped by 2 bases and J by 7 bases, with 15 bases between them. This CDR3 has 13 residues. Here the CDR3 reads CAWSRQGVGEQYF. CDR3 sequence (DNA): TGTGCCTGGAGTAGGCAGGGTGTCGGTGAGCAGTACTTC. The whole variable domain, remainder taken from reference TRBV30 and TRBJ2-7, is SQTIHQWPATLVQPVGSPLSLECTVEGTSNPNLYWYRQAAGRGLQLLFYSVGIGQISSEVPQNLSASRPQDRQFILSSKKLLLSDSGFYLCAWSRQGVGEQYFGPGTRLTVT.